Presented here are 15 T cell receptor beta chains from one specimen sequenced in a study of blood T cell repertoires in COVID-19. Here immunoSEQ multiplex PCR was the method, and the copy in TCRdb shows in-frame clones only, minus some. In the table there are about 180,000 clones, about 88% of which are singletons. The sample was peripheral blood. Receptors originate from a woman aged 25 to 39 with active or convalescent COVID-19.

This sequence joins TRBV6-4 and TRBJ2-2, with 9 bases fitting TRBD2. This CDR3 contains 18 residues. The germline CDR1 and CDR2 sequences are MRHNA and SNTAGT. With V trimmed by 6 bases and J by 0 bases, 11 bases remained unmatched. CDR3 sequence: CASSHNSGGDPNTGELFF. The CDR3 DNA reads TGTGCCAGCAGCCACAATAGCGGGGGAGACCCGAACACCGGGGAGCTGTTTTTT.

The V call is TRBV4-1, the J call TRBJ1-4; no definite D call. This CDR3 has 15 residues. Between the trimmed V and J ends, which lost 0 bases and 8 bases, there was a span of 13 bases. The V gene's germline CDR1 is MGHRA and CDR2 YSYEKL. CDR3 sequence reads: CASSQDEGRLEKLFF. DNA of the CDR3: TGCGCCAGCAGCCAAGATGAGGGAAGGCTCGAAAAACTGTTTTTT.

The rearrangement uses TRBV30 and TRBJ1-1, with 9 positions matching TRBD1. J was trimmed by 5 bases and V by 3 bases; bases with no gene match: 4. Germline CDR1 GTSNPN, CDR2 SVGIG (reference sequence). The CDR3 is 13 residues long. Written as DNA, the CDR3 is TGTGCCTGGAGGAACAGGGGGCTTACTGAAGCTTTCTTT. This codes for CAWRNRGLTEAFF.

The chain has TRBV6-1 and TRBJ1-2; D gene unclear. Germline CDR1 is MNHNS and CDR2 is SASEGT. This CDR3 contains 14 residues. V gave up 2 bases and J gave up 1 base, with 8 bases separating them. CDR3 amino acids: CASSEWNSNYGYTF. The CDR3 coding sequence is TGTGCCAGCAGTGAATGGAACAGTAACTATGGCTACACCTTC.

V usage is TRBV27 and J usage is TRBJ1-2; D is undetermined. The CDR3 runs 14 residues. V was trimmed by 6 bases and J by 2 bases, leaving 13 bases between them. Germline values: CDR1 MNHEY, CDR2 SMNVEV (reference sequence). The CDR3 coding sequence is TGTGCCAGCAGCCTAGGAGGCGCGAACTATGGCTACACCTTC. It specifies CASSLGGANYGYTF.

This chain links TRBV19 with TRBJ1-1, with 9 bases matching TRBD1. Unmatched junction bases numbered 9, after V lost 9 bases and J lost 1 base. Germline loops: CDR1 LNHDA, CDR2 SQIVND (reference sequence). This CDR3 is built from 15 residues. The CDR3 protein is CASKLTGQGNTEAFF. The CDR3 DNA follows: TGTGCCAGCAAATTGACGGGACAGGGGAACACTGAAGCTTTCTTT.

The chain carries TRBV19 and TRBJ2-1; weak D call: TRBD1 (6 bases). Germline V gives CDR1 LNHDA, CDR2 SQIVND (reference sequence). The CDR3 is made up of 15 amino acids. The V and J ends lost 4 bases and 4 bases respectively, with 14 bases between them. CDR3 residues: CASSRGQGKYNEQFF. Written as DNA, the CDR3 is TGTGCCAGTAGTAGGGGGCAGGGAAAGTACAATGAGCAGTTCTTC.

This chain links TRBV28 with TRBJ1-4; 7 bases fit TRBD1. CDR1 is MDHEN, CDR2 SYDVKM, per germline. CDR3 length equals 16 residues. The V segment lost 6 bases and the J segment 3 bases; nucleotides outside the gene matches: 10. CDR3 in amino acids: CASRARGRVANEKLFF. The CDR3 DNA sequence: TGTGCCAGCAGGGCGAGGGGGCGTGTAGCTAATGAAAAACTGTTTTTT.

The J gene is TRBJ2-1, the V gene TRBV6-1; 11 bases fit TRBD2. The CDR3 is 15 amino acids. CDR1 is MNHNS and CDR2 is SASEGT in the germline V gene. V lost 2 bases to trimming and J lost 6 bases; unmatched junction nucleotides: 3. CDR3 sequence (DNA): TGTGCCAGCAGTGAATCGGGACTAGCGGTCAATGAGCAGTTCTTC. This sequence encodes CASSESGLAVNEQFF.

The rearrangement uses TRBV5-1 and TRBJ2-2; maybe TRBD1 (6 bases). The V gene lost 5 bases and the J gene lost 6 bases, with 17 bases spanning the gap. CDR3 length: 15 residues. Germline V lookup: CDR1 SGHRS, CDR2 YFSETQ. In nucleotides, the CDR3 is TGCGCCAGCAGTAAGGGACACCGAGGGGCCGGGGAGCTGTTTTTT. Its translation: CASSKGHRGAGELFF.

The V call is TRBV7-4, the J call TRBJ2-2; 9 bases match TRBD2. CDR1 SGHVT and CDR2 SQSDAQ come from the germline V gene. CDR3 length: 15 amino acids. The trim removed 6 bases at V and 6 bases at J, leaving 8 bases unmatched. Here the CDR3 DNA reads TGTGCCAGCAGGTCCGGGACTAGCATGCCCGGGGAGCTGTTTTTT. Protein sequence: CASRSGTSMPGELFF.

The genes are TRBV9 and TRBJ2-5, with a tentative D call TRBD2 (7 bases). Germline assignment: CDR1 SGDLS and CDR2 YYNGEE. The CDR3 is 14 amino acids. V lost 3 bases to trimming and J lost 5 bases, with 14 bases between them. The CDR3 region has the DNA TGTGCCAGCAGCGGAGGGGGGGCCATGGAGACCCAGTACTTC. It translates to CASSGGGAMETQYF.

V and J are TRBV27 and TRBJ2-6, with D uncertain. Per germline, CDR1 MNHEY and CDR2 SMNVEV (reference sequence). This CDR3 comprises 15 residues. Trimming pared 3 bases from V and 2 bases from J, leaving 8 bases between. The CDR3 region is CASSLYHTGANVLTF. In DNA, the CDR3 is TGTGCCAGCAGTTTGTACCACACTGGGGCCAACGTCCTGACTTTC. Based on the CDR3 plus reference TRBV27 and TRBJ2-6, the full variable domain is EAQVTQNPRYLITVTGKKLTVTCSQNMNHEYMSWYRQDPGLGLRQIYYSMNVEVTDKGDVPEGYKVSRKEKRNFPLILESPSPNQTSLYFCASSLYHTGANVLTFGAGSRLTVL.

This clone was seen just once. In nucleotides, the CDR3 is TGTGCCAGTAGTTCGGGACAGGGACGCTCACCCCTCCACTTT. Its protein is CASSSGQGRSPLHF. The genes are TRBV19 and TRBJ1-6, with 9 bases lining up with TRBD1. Germline-derived CDR1 and CDR2 are LNHDA and SQIVND (reference sequence). The CDR3 covers 14 residues. The ends lost 5 bases at V and 10 bases at J; junction bases unmatched: 6.

In the case of this clone: The sample carries other DNA sequences with the same CDR3. The chain uses TRBV12-3 or TRBV12-4 and TRBJ1-6; no firm D call. CDR3 length: 12 amino acids. V was cut by 3 bases and J by 6 bases, with 3 bases left in between. The CDR3 loop is CASSFSNSPLHF. CDR3 DNA sequence: TGTGCCAGCAGTTTCAGTAATTCACCCCTCCACTTT.